This record looks at one T cell receptor (beta chain) sequence and its context. The data stem from a study of blood T cell repertoires in COVID-19. Study at large: Spain, Italy and the United States supplied samples that represented acute and convalescent COVID-19. Sample material is recorded as cDNA or gDNA derived from T cells, B-cell-depleted T cells, or PBMCs.

In the authors' methods: Reference gene primer amplification in the assay estimated nucleated cell counts. The data were produced by immunoSEQ multiplex PCR, yet TCRdb's version contains in-frame clones alone and is incomplete. D and trimming come from the DNA, and the V and J calls and clone size come from that table. Of about 180,000 clones in the sample, about 80% were seen once. The trim removed 1 base at V and 7 bases at J, leaving 7 bases unmatched. The germline gives CDR1 SGHTA, CDR2 FQGNSA. CDR3 length equals 16 residues. The source of this sequence is a woman in her 70s with acute or convalescent COVID-19. This chain uses TRBV7-2 with TRBJ1-2; 12 bases agree with TRBD1. The sequencing input was peripheral blood. The CDR3 loop is CASSLEGTGGWGGYTF. CDR3 coding DNA: TGTGCCAGCAGCTTAGAAGGGACAGGGGGCTGGGGTGGCTACACCTTC.